This T cell receptor (beta chain) stems from a study of cytotoxic CD8 clonotypes in ibrutinib-treated CLL. V was cut by 0 bases and J by 3 bases, with 13 bases left in between. Germline V gene lookup returns CDR1 SGDLS and CDR2 YYNGEE. There are 15 residues in the CDR3. This clone was seen more than once but under ten times. The same CDR3 arises from other DNA sequences in this sample as well. The repertoire was sequenced with immunoSEQ multiplex PCR; TCRdb's copy has only in-frame clones and lacks some. The table includes around 310,000 clones, 70% to 80% detected once. The starting material was PBMCs, obtained before ibrutinib treatment. The source is a human donor with chronic lymphocytic leukemia. The rearrangement links TRBV9 to TRBJ2-7; perhaps TRBD2 as D (6 bases). This CDR3 is CASSVGGGNYYEQYF. The CDR3 DNA reads as TGTGCCAGCAGCGTAGGAGGAGGGAACTACTACGAGCAGTACTTC.